This T cell receptor beta chain was documented in a study of T cells in localized non-small cell lung cancer. The V and J ends lost 0 bases and 12 bases respectively, with 15 bases between them. Germline CDR1 is MNHEY and CDR2 is SMNVEV (reference sequence). The CDR3 consists of 13 residues. The study's findings and limits: Of the tissues analyzed, uninvolved adjacent lung showed maximal T cell clonality, greater than tumor.

A note on this clone: Its antigen remains unidentified.

Generated by immunoSEQ multiplex PCR, the TCRdb table keeps only in-frame clones and is missing some. This repertoire shows around 41,000 clones, more than 75% found once; its top ten account for roughly 6.1%. The TCR originated in a man aged 35 to 70 with stage I lung adenocarcinoma. This rearrangement joins TRBV27 to TRBJ2-7, with a tentative D call TRBD1 (6 bases). Sequenced here: peripheral blood, sampled before any cancer treatment. CDR3 amino acids: CASSLSRRGALYF. Here the CDR3 DNA reads TGTGCCAGCAGTTTATCTCGCAGGGGCGCCTTGTACTTC.